This T cell receptor beta chain was sequenced for a study of blood T cell repertoires in COVID-19 (dated by TCRdb to 2019 to 2021). Notes on the research overall: The collaborator samples originated in the United States, Italy and Spain and spanned the acute and convalescent phases of COVID-19. A de-identified subject ID, COVID-19 status, age in years and sex were almost always included in the sample metadata. Subjects who had been exposed to COVID-19, were actively infected with it, or had recovered from it provided the deeply sampled blood TCRbeta repertoires that made up the dataset. HLA class I and class II types, where available, came from metadata supplied by the sample provider rather than from assay-based typing. The repertoires were released in a freely available public database meant as a resource for research on the immune response to SARS-CoV-2. Samples came from the ongoing ImmuneRACE study (first 160 participants) plus 1,254 subjects from 6 global collaborators. The material from the prospective study consisted of cDNA or gDNA derived from T cells, B-cell-depleted T cells, or PBMCs.

One collaborating source in Seattle enrolled patients during active infection and followed them longitudinally through the course of disease. Each collaborating institution followed its own protocols to collect whole blood in K2EDTA tubes. For TCRbeta analysis, collaborator samples were shipped as frozen whole blood, as isolated PBMCs, or as DNA extracted from either sample type. Here is what the overall study found, with its caveats: The quantity of clinical and demographic metadata differed by source and by participant and was supplied without curation.

The immunoSEQ Assay, a bias-controlled multiplex PCR, was used to amplify TCRbeta CDR3 regions from genomic DNA. As for the original processing: The number of nucleated cells in each sample was estimated by amplification of reference gene primers within the assay. Sequence reads were collapsed and filtered to measure the absolute abundance of every unique TCRbeta CDR3 rearrangement. For each sample, productive Simpson clonality was calculated by taking the square root of Simpson's diversity index across productive rearrangements. TCRdb re-hosts the immuneACCESS table, in-frame sequences only. Its copies lack some clones; in the studies checked, an unresolved V gene accounts for under half of them, and the cause for the rest is not known. For V, J and clone size, that table is used; D and trimming come from the DNA. Recorded for this sample are roughly 180,000 clones; roughly 80% of them occurred a single time. 9.5% to 12% of the sample lies in the top ten.

As regards this clone: Its cognate antigen has yet to be identified. No much larger clone is present one base from it, and per-base qualities are unavailable.

The sequencing sample was made of peripheral blood. The clonotype was recovered from a middle-aged woman with COVID-19, enrolled during active disease.

The DNA reads as follows: TGTGCCAGCAGCCCGACCGGACAGGGGGGCGCTGGCTACACCTTC. The resulting protein is CASSPTGQGGAGYTF. This chain joins TRBV7-3 to TRBJ1-2; 10 nucleotides in the junction match TRBD1. The CDR3 sequence holds 15 residues, the cysteine and phenylalanine included. Kept here is only the CDR3 DNA, which spans 45 bases and is read in frame from base 1. According to the germline V gene, CDR1 reads SGHTA and CDR2 reads FQGTGA. Germline trimming: 5 bases from V, 7 bases from J; junction bases outside gene matches: 10.